These 21 T cell receptor beta chains share one sample of origin, sequenced in a study of blood T cell repertoires in COVID-19. Measured with immunoSEQ multiplex PCR; TCRdb has only the in-frame clones, and not every one. The sample lists 210,000 or so clones, approximately 82% occurring once. The sample consisted of peripheral blood. The source of these receptors is a man over 45 with active or convalescent COVID-19.

This clone was seen a single time. The junction does not match germline at one end; this may be a read error. The V call is TRBV6-2 or TRBV6-3, the J call TRBJ1-5; perhaps TRBD1 as D (6 bases). CDR3 length: 14 residues. Germline V gene lookup returns CDR1 MNHEY and CDR2 SVGEGT. The chain's CDR3 is CASSYGTRVGPQHF. The CDR3 DNA sequence: TGTGCTAGCAGTTACGGGACACGGGTCGGGCCCCAGCATTTT.

In its sample, this clone was seen once. The rearrangement uses TRBV5-4 and TRBJ1-2; 7 bases map to TRBD1. Germline loops: CDR1 SGHNT, CDR2 YYREEE (reference sequence). V was clipped by 4 bases and J by 4 bases; unmatched bases: 7. The CDR3 length is 14 residues. Here the CDR3 DNA reads TGTGCCAGCAGCGGTGACAGGGATAGCTATGGCTACACCTTC. It codes for CASSGDRDSYGYTF. Full variable domain (missing parts from reference TRBV5-4 and TRBJ1-2): ETGVTQSPTHLIKTRGQQVTLRCSSQSGHNTVSWYQQALGQGPQFIFQYYREEENGRGNFPPRFSGLQFPNYSSELNVNALELDDSALYLCASSGDRDSYGYTFGSGTRLTVV.

V usage is TRBV5-8 and J usage is TRBJ2-5; 8 bases match TRBD2. With V trimmed by 4 bases and J by 2 bases, 4 bases remained unmatched. Germline CDR1 is SGHTS and CDR2 is YDEGEE. This CDR3 contains 14 residues. CDR3 sequence reads: CASSILAVQETQYF. The CDR3, as DNA: TGTGCCAGCAGCATACTAGCGGTACAAGAGACCCAGTACTTC.

This rearrangement joins TRBV19 to TRBJ1-2, with 7 bases that match TRBD1. Germline values: CDR1 LNHDA, CDR2 SQIVND (reference sequence). The CDR3 length is 18 residues. With 8 bases clipped from V and 2 bases from J, the junction kept 20 bases outside the gene matches. CDR3 nucleotides: TGTGCCAGTCACGAATGGGCTCCAGGGGGACCTAAGAACTATGGCTACACCTTC. As protein: CASHEWAPGGPKNYGYTF.

The chain joins TRBV5-6 to TRBJ1-2, with a tentative D call TRBD1 (5 bases). The CDR3 covers 17 residues. V was shortened by 0 bases and J by 2 bases, with 17 bases between the two germline ends. Germline CDR1 and CDR2: SGHDT and YYEEEE. CDR3 protein: CASSLGAGTVINYGYTF. In DNA form, the CDR3 reads TGTGCCAGCAGCTTGGGGGCGGGGACGGTGATAAACTATGGCTACACCTTC.

The V call is TRBV28, the J call TRBJ2-6; 11 bases map to TRBD1. In germline, CDR1 is MDHEN, CDR2 SYDVKM. The V and J ends lost 10 bases and 9 bases, in that order; junction bases with no gene match: 5. This CDR3 spans 13 amino acids. The CDR3 sequence: CAIGQGAVNVLTF. DNA for the CDR3: TGTGCCATAGGACAGGGGGCGGTCAACGTCCTGACTTTC.

The rearrangement links TRBV10-3 to TRBJ1-3; no reliable D call. V shed 10 bases and J shed 0 bases, with 10 bases lying between them. Germline V gives CDR1 ENHRY, CDR2 SYGVKD. The CDR3 is 13 amino acids. The CDR3 protein is CATSVNSGNTIYF. CDR3 bases: TGTGCCACCTCTGTTAACTCTGGAAACACCATATATTTT.

This chain uses TRBV12-2 with TRBJ2-6; no DNA check was done on the table's D call, TRBD1. TRBV12-2 is recorded as a pseudogene. CDR3 size: 20 residues. CDR3: CAHPLERDREYCSGANVLTF. The CDR3 DNA reads as TGTGCCCACCCTTTAGAACGAGACAGGGAATATTGCTCTGGGGCCAACGTCCTGACTTTC.

This chain joins TRBV7-9 and TRBJ2-1, with D maybe TRBD1 (5 bases). The CDR3 is 15 amino acids. Germline V gives CDR1 SEHNR, CDR2 FQNEAQ (reference sequence). Trimming shortened V by 1 base and J by 7 bases, and 14 bases separated the two germline ends. The CDR3: CASSLVGAPGNEQFF. CDR3 nucleotides: TGTGCCAGCAGCTTAGTTGGGGCTCCTGGTAATGAGCAGTTCTTC.

The rearrangement links TRBV19 to TRBJ1-4; D ambiguous. The germline V gene has CDR1 LNHDA and CDR2 SQIVND (reference sequence). The V end lost 7 bases, the J end lost 1 base, and 13 bases lay between the germline ends. The CDR3 runs to 15 residues. CDR3 DNA sequence: TGTGCCAGTACCACGACGTCGGGAACTAATGAAAAACTGTTTTTT. It is translated as CASTTTSGTNEKLFF.

This clone was seen a handful of times. The rearrangement joins TRBV27 to TRBJ2-1, with TRBD1 matching 10 bases. The CDR3 runs 14 residues. J was trimmed by 9 bases and V by 4 bases; bases with no gene match: 6. Looked up from germline, CDR1 is MNHEY and CDR2 is SMNVEV (reference sequence). CDR3 coding DNA: TGTGCCAGCAGTTACTCGGACAGGGGGATTGAGCAGTTCTTC. Its protein is CASSYSDRGIEQFF.

This rearrangement joins TRBV25-1 to TRBJ2-1; 11 nucleotides match TRBD2. There are 14 residues in the CDR3. The V gene end was trimmed by 2 bases and the J gene end by 10 bases; junction bases not matched to a gene: 4. CDR1 is MGHDK and CDR2 is SYGVNS in the germline V gene. CDR3 protein: CASSEPSSGGEQFF. The CDR3 coding sequence is TGTGCCAGCAGTGAACCGTCTAGCGGGGGGGAGCAGTTCTTC. Full variable domain (outside the CDR3, taken from reference TRBV25-1 and TRBJ2-1): EADIYQTPRYLVIGTGKKITLECSQTMGHDKMYWYQQDPGMELHLIHYSYGVNSTEKGDLSSESTVSRIRTEHFPLTLESARPSHTSQYLCASSEPSSGGEQFFGPGTRLTVL.

The chain links TRBV6-5 to TRBJ2-1; D perhaps matches TRBD2 (6 bases). Per germline, CDR1 MNHEY and CDR2 SVGAGI. This CDR3 comprises 15 residues. V was clipped by 5 bases and J by 3 bases, with 14 bases between them. The CDR3 coding sequence is TGTGCCAGCAGTCTCAATCCGGACTACTACAATGAGCAGTTCTTC. It encodes CASSLNPDYYNEQFF.

The chain couples TRBV15 to TRBJ1-1, with TRBD1 as a possible D gene (6 bases). CDR3 size: 14 residues. The V and J ends lost 0 bases and 5 bases respectively, with 10 bases between them. Germline CDR1 reads LNHNV; CDR2 reads YYDKDF (reference sequence). The CDR3: CATSRDPGETEAFF. CDR3 coding DNA: TGTGCCACCAGCAGAGACCCAGGGGAGACTGAAGCTTTCTTT.

The gene calls are TRBV10-3 and TRBJ2-5; perhaps TRBD1 as D (5 bases). Germline V CDR1 and CDR2: ENHRY, SYGVKD. Trimming removed 6 bases from V and 5 bases from J, with 10 bases in between. The CDR3 contains 12 residues. For the CDR3, the DNA is TGTGCCATCAGCTCGTCAGGGGAGACCCAGTACTTC. This codes for CAISSSGETQYF.

The chain carries TRBV6-5 and TRBJ1-2, with 9 bases lining up with TRBD1. The CDR3 runs 13 residues. V was clipped by 5 bases and J by 7 bases; unmatched bases: 5. Germline values: CDR1 MNHEY, CDR2 SVGAGI. The CDR3 DNA follows: TGTGCCAGCAGTCGGACAGGGGAGGGTGGCTACACCTTC. Protein sequence: CASSRTGEGGYTF.

The J gene is TRBJ1-2, the V gene TRBV5-1; D gene uncertain. This CDR3 is 13 amino acids long. V was clipped by 3 bases and J by 10 bases, with 16 bases between them. Germline assignment: CDR1 SGHRS and CDR2 YFSETQ. CDR3: CASSSSGKEDYTF. CDR3 bases: TGCGCCAGCAGCTCATCCGGGAAGGAGGACTACACCTTC.

The gene calls are TRBV19 and TRBJ2-3, with 10 positions matching TRBD2. This CDR3 has 18 amino acids. Trimming took 1 base from V and 6 from J; bases not matched to a gene: 13. Germline assignment: CDR1 LNHDA and CDR2 SQIVND (reference sequence). CDR3 nucleotides: TGTGCCAGTAGTATAGGGGCTAGCGGGGGACCCGGGGGGGATACGCAGTATTTT. Its translation is CASSIGASGGPGGDTQYF. Full variable domain (missing parts from reference TRBV19 and TRBJ2-3): DGGITQSPKYLFRKEGQNVTLSCEQNLNHDAMYWYRQDPGQGLRLIYYSQIVNDFQKGDIAEGYSVSREKKESFPLTVTSAQKNPTAFYLCASSIGASGGPGGDTQYFGPGTRLTVL.

This clone was recorded once. V gene TRBV5-4 combines with J gene TRBJ1-1, with TRBD1 matching 7 bases. V was clipped by 2 bases and J by 3 bases; unmatched bases: 4. Germline lookup yields CDR1 SGHNT and CDR2 YYREEE (reference sequence). The CDR3 totals 14 residues. CDR3 sequence: CASSFNRGDTEAFF. CDR3 DNA: TGTGCCAGCAGCTTTAACAGGGGTGACACTGAAGCTTTCTTT. The full variable domain, with the rest looked up from reference TRBV5-4 and TRBJ1-1, is ETGVTQSPTHLIKTRGQQVTLRCSSQSGHNTVSWYQQALGQGPQFIFQYYREEENGRGNFPPRFSGLQFPNYSSELNVNALELDDSALYLCASSFNRGDTEAFFGQGTRLTVV.

This clone turned up a few times. An end of the junction does not agree with germline; a read error may underlie this. The gene calls are TRBV5-1 and TRBJ1-2, with D maybe TRBD1 (5 bases). The CDR3 runs 15 residues. Germline CDR1 is SGHRS and CDR2 is YFSETQ. The CDR3 nucleotides are TGCGCCAGCAGGTTGGGACTGACCATGAACTATGGCTACACCTTC. Translated: CASRLGLTMNYGYTF. Drawing the rest from reference TRBV5-1 and TRBJ1-2, the complete variable domain is KAGVTQTPRYLIKTRGQQVTLSCSPISGHRSVSWYQQTPGQGLQFLFEYFSETQRNKGNFPGRFSGRQFSNSRSEMNVSTLELGDSALYLCASRLGLTMNYGYTFGSGTRLTVV.

The J gene is TRBJ1-4, the V gene TRBV30; unclear D gene. CDR1 is GTSNPN and CDR2 is SVGIG in the germline V gene (reference sequence). V dropped 4 bases and J dropped 4 bases, with 10 bases sitting between them. This CDR3 contains 13 residues. As DNA, the CDR3 is TGTGCCTGGATTGACGACAATAATGAAAAACTGTTTTTT. Translating gives CAWIDDNNEKLFF.